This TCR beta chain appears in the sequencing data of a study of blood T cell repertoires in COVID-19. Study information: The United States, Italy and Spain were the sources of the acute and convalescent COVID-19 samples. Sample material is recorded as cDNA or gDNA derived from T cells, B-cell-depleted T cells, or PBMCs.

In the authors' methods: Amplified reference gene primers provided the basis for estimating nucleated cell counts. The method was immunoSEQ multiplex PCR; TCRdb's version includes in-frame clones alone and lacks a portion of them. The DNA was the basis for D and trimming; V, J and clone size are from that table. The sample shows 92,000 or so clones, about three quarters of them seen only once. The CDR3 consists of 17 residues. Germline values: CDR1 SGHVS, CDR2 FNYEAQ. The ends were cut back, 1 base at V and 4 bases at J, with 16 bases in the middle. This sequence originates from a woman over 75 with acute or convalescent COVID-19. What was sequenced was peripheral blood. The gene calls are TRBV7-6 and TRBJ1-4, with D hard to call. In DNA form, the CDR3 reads TGTGCCAGCAGCTTAGTAAGGTCGGGGAGGATTAATGAAAAACTGTTTTTT. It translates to CASSLVRSGRINEKLFF.